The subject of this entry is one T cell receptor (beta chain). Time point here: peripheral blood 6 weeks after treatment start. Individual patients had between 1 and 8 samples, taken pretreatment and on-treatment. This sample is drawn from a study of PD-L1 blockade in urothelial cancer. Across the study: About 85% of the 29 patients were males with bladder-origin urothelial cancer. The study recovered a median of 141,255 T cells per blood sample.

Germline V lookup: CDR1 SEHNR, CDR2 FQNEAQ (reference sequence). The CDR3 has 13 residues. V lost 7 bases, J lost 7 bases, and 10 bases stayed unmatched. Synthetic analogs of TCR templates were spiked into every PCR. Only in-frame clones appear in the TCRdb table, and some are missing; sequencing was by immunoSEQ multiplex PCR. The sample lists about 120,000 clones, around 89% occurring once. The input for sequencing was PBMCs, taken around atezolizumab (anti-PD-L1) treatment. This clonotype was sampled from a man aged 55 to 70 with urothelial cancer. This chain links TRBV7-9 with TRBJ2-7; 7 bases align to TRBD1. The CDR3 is CASNPIQGKEQYF. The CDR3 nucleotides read TGTGCCAGCAACCCGATACAGGGGAAGGAGCAGTACTTC. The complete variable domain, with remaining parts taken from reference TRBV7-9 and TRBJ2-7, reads DTGVSQNPRHKITKRGQNVTFRCDPISEHNRLYWYRQTLGQGPEFLTYFQNEAQLEKSRLLSDRFSAERPKGSFSTLEIQRTEQGDSAMYLCASNPIQGKEQYFGPGTRLTVT.